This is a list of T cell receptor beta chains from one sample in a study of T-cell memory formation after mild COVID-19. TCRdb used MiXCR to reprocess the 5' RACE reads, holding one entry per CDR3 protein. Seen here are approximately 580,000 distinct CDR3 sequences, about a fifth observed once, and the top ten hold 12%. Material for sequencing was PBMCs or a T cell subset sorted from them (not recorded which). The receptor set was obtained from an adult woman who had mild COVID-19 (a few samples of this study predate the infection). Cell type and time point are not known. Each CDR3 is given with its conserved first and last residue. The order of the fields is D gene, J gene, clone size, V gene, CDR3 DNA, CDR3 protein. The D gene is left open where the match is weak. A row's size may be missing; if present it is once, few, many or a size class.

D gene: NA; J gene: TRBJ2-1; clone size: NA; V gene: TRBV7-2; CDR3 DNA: TGTGCCAGCAGCATCGGACTGGGGTCCTACAATGAGCAGTTCTTC; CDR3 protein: CASSIGLGSYNEQFF
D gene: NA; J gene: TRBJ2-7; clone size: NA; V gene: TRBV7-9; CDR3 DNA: TGTGCCAGCAGCCCCCCCACCTCCTCCGAGCAGTACTTC; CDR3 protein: CASSPPTSSEQYF
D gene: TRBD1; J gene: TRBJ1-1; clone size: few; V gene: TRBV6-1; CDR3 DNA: TGTGCCAGCAGTGGTACCTCAGGGGGCGCAGGGTCTGAAGCTTTCTTT; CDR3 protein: CASSGTSGGAGSEAFF
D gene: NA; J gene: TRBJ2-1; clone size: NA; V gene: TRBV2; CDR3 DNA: TGTGCCAGCAGTGGGAGGGGCGATGAGCAGTTCTTC; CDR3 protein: CASSGRGDEQFF
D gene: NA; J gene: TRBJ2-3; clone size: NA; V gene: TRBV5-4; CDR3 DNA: TGTGCCAGCACAAAAACCCCAAGATCGCATACGCAGTATTTT; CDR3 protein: CASTKTPRSHTQYF
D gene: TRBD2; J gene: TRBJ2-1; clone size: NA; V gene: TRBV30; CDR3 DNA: TGTGCCTGGAGCGTAGCGGGCCTAACCTCCTACAATGAGCAGTTCTTC; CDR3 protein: CAWSVAGLTSYNEQFF
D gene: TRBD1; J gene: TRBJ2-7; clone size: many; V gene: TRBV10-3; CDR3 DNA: TGTGCCATCAGTGTACGTTCGGGACAGGGAACGTCCGAGCAGTACTTC; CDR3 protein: CAISVRSGQGTSEQYF
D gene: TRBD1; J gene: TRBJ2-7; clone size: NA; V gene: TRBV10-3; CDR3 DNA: TGTGCCATCAGTGGAGGGGGACAGGGTGAGCAGTACTTC; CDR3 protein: CAISGGGQGEQYF
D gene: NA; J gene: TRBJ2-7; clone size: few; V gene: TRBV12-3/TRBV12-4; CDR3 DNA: TGTGCCAGCACCCCGACCCTCAGAGGGTACGAGCAGTACTTC; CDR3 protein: CASTPTLRGYEQYF
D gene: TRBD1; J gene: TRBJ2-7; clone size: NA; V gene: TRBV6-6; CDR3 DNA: TGTGCCAGCAGTTACTCGAACAGGTGGACAGGGAGCTCCTACGAGCAGTACTTC; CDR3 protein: CASSYSNRWTGSSYEQYF
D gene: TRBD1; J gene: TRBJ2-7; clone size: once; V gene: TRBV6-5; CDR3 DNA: TGTGCCAGCAGTACCCGGGACAGATACGAGCAGTACTTC; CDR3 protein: CASSTRDRYEQYF
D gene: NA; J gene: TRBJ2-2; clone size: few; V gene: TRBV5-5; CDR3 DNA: TGTGCCAGCAGCGGGACCGGGACGAACACCGGGGAGCTGTTTTTT; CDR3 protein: CASSGTGTNTGELFF
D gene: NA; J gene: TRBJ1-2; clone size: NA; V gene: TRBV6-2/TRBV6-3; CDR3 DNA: TGTGCCAGCAGTTGGGGCTACGGCTATGGCTACACCTTC; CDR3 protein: CASSWGYGYGYTF
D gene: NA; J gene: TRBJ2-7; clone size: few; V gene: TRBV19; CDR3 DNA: TGTGCCAGTAGCATGGGACGAGCCTACGAGCAGTACTTC; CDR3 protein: CASSMGRAYEQYF
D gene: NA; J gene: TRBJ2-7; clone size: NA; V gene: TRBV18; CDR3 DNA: TGTGCCAGCTCACCAGAGGCAGGGGCGTCCTACGAGCAGTACTTC; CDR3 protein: CASSPEAGASYEQYF
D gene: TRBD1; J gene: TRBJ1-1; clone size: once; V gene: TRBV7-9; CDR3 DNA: TGTGCCAGCAGCATGACAGGGTCGGACACTGAAGCTTTCTTT; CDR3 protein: CASSMTGSDTEAFF
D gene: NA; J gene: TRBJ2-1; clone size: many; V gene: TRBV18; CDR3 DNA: TGTGCCAGCTCACCATTGGCGCTGCCAAGCTCCTACAATGAGCAGTTCTTC; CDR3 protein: CASSPLALPSSYNEQFF
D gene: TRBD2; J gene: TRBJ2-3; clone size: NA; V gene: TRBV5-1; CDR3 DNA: TGCGCCAGCAGCTTGGTTGCCAGGACTAGCGGGAAGACAGATACGCAGTATTTT; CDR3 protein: CASSLVARTSGKTDTQYF
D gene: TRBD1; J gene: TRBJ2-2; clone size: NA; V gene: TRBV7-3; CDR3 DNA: TGTGCCAGCAGCCCCGACAGGGTGGAGAACACCGGGGAGCTGTTTTTT; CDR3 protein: CASSPDRVENTGELFF
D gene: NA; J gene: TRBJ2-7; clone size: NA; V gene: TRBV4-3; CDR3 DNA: TGCGCCAGCAGCCAGATACTAGCAGCCGAGCAGTACTTC; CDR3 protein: CASSQILAAEQYF
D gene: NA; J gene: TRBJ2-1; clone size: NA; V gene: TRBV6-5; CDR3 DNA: TGTGCCAGCAGCTTCCCCCAGGCAAATGAGCAGTTCTTC; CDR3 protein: CASSFPQANEQFF
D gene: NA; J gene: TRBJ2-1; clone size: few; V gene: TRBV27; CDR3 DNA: TGTGCCAGCGGGGTAGGCAGCAACAATGAGCAGTTCTTC; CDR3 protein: CASGVGSNNEQFF
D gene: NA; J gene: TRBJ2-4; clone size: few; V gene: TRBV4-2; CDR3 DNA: TGTGCCAGCAGCCAAGATTTGAAACAAATCAAAAACATTCAGTACTTC; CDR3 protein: CASSQDLKQIKNIQYF
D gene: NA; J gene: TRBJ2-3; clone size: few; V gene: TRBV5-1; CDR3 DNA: TGCGCCAGCAGCCTTCGGACTCTGAGGGGAGATACGCAGTATTTT; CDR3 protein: CASSLRTLRGDTQYF
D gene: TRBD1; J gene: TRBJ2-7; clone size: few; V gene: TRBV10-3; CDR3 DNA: TGTGCCATCAGTCCCGGGACAGGCTACGAGCAGTACTTC; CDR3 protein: CAISPGTGYEQYF
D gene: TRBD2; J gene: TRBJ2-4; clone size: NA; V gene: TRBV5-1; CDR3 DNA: TGCGCCAGCAGCCCGGAGATAGCGGGAGTAGGCATTCAGTACTTC; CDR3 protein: CASSPEIAGVGIQYF
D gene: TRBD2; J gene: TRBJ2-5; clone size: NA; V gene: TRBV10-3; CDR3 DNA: TGTGCCATCAGTGAGGCGGGAGTAATTCGTCCGAAAGAGACCCAGTACTTC; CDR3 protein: CAISEAGVIRPKETQYF
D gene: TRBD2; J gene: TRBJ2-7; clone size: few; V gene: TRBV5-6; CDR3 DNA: TGTGCCAGCAGGCGCGGGAGAGGTTGGGACGAGCAGTACTTC; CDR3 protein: CASRRGRGWDEQYF
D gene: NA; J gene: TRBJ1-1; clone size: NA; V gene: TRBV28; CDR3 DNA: TGTGCCAGCATTGTTGGTAGGGGCAAGATGAACACTGAAGCTTTCTTT; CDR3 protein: CASIVGRGKMNTEAFF
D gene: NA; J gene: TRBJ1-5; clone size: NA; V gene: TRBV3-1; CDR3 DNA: TGTGCCAGCAGCCAAGATATAGGGAACAATCAGCCCCAGCATTTT; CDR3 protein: CASSQDIGNNQPQHF